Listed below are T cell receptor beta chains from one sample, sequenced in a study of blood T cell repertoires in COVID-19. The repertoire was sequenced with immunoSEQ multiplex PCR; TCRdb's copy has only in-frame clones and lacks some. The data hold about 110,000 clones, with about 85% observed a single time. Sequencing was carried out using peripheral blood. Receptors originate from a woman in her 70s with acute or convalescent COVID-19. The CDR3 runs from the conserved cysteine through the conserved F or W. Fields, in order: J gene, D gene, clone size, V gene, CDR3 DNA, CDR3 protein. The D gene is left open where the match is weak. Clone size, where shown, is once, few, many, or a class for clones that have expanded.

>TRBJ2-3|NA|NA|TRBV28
TGTGCCAGCAGTTTTCGGTCAGGGGTGGATACGCAGTATTTT
CASSFRSGVDTQYF
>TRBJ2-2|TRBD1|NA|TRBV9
TGTGCCAGCAGCACGGGACAGGGGGTTGAGGAGCTGTTTTTT
CASSTGQGVEELFF
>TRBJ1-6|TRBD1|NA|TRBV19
TGTGCCACCACAGGCGGGACAGGCGGATCACCCCTCCACTTT
CATTGGTGGSPLHF
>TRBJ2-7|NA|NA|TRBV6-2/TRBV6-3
TGTGCCAGCAGTATTGCCGGTTCGAGCTCCTACGAGCAGTACTTC
CASSIAGSSSYEQYF
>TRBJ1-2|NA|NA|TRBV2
TGTGCCAGCAGTGCAACCCAGACAGGTCGTAACTATGGCTACACCTTC
CASSATQTGRNYGYTF
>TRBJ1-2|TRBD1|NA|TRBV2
TGTGCCAGCAGTAACCCCGGGACAGTGTATGGCTACACCTTC
CASSNPGTVYGYTF
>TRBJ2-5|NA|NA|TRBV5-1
TGCGCCAGCAGCTTAGGAACAGGGACCTCCAGTGAGACCCAGTACTTC
CASSLGTGTSSETQYF
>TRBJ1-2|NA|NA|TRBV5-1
TGCGCCAGCAGCTGGGATGAGGGAAGGTATGGCTACACCTTC
CASSWDEGRYGYTF
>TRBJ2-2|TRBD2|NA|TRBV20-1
TGCAGTGCCGCGGGGGACGGGGAGCTGTTTTTT
CSAAGDGELFF
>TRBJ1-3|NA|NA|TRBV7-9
TGTGCCAGCAGCCCCGTCTTCTCTGGAAACACCATATATTTT
CASSPVFSGNTIYF
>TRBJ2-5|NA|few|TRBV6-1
TGTGCCAGCAGTGAATTTCACAGGGGTACAGGGAGGGAGACCCAGTACTTC
CASSEFHRGTGRETQYF
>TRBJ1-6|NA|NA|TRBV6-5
TGTGCCAGCAGTTACGGCAGGGGCAGGGTAAATTCACCCCTCCACTTT
CASSYGRGRVNSPLHF
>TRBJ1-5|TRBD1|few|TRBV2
TGTGCCAGCAGTGACGGGACAGGGTTTCTCCCCCAGCATTTT
CASSDGTGFLPQHF
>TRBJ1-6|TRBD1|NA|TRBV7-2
TGTGCCAGCAGCTTCTCTCCGGGACAGGGTGATTCACCCCTCCACTTT
CASSFSPGQGDSPLHF
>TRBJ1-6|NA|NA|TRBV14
TGTGCCAGCAGCCAAGATTACCGGGGGTTTCGGTCACCCCTCCACTTT
CASSQDYRGFRSPLHF
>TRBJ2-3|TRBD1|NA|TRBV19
TGTGCCAGTAGTTCACCCGGGACAGGGGCCCCAGATACGCAGTATTTT
CASSSPGTGAPDTQYF
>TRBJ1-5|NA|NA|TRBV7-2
TGTGCCAGCAGCTTAAACGCCGACAGAAATCAGCCCCAGCATTTT
CASSLNADRNQPQHF
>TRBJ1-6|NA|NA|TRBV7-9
TGTGCCAGCAGCGTTGGGGCCTCGAATTCACCCCTCCACTTT
CASSVGASNSPLHF
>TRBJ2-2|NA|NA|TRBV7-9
TGTGCCAGCAGCTTACGGGGGAATGACGGGGAGCTGTTTTTT
CASSLRGNDGELFF
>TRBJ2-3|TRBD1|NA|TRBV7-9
TGTGCCAGCAGCTACCGGACAGGGTACACAGATACGCAGTATTTT
CASSYRTGYTDTQYF
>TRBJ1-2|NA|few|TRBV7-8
TGTGCCAGCAGCTTAGGTAGGGAGGACTCCTACACCTTC
CASSLGREDSYTF
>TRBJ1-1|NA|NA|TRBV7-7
TGTGCCAGCAGCTTAACAACGAACACTGAAGCTTTCTTT
CASSLTTNTEAFF
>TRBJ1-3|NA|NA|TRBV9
TGTGCCAGCAGCCGTGTCAGTGTAGGGCAGGGCCAATTAAGTTTAGGAAACACCATATATTTT
CASSRVSVGQGQLSLGNTIYF
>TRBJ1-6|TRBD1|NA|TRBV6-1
TGTGCCAGCAGTGAAGGGGACAGGGGTTATAATTCACCCCTCCACTTT
CASSEGDRGYNSPLHF
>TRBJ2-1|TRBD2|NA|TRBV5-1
TGCGCCAGCAGCTTAGTCGGGGGGGCGATTCAAAATGAGCAGTTCTTC
CASSLVGGAIQNEQFF
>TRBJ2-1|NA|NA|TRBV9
TGTGCCAGCAGCTGGGAGAGCTCCTACAATGAGCAGTTCTTC
CASSWESSYNEQFF
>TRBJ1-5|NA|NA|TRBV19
TGTGCCAGTAGTAAGTTCCCGGGACACGGTGCCCCTGATCAGCCCCAGCATTTT
CASSKFPGHGAPDQPQHF
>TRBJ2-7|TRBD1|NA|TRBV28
TGTGCCAGCAGTTTGCAGGGGGCTAACGAGCAGTACTTC
CASSLQGANEQYF
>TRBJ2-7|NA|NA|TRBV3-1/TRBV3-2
TGTGCCAGCAGCCAAGATCAGGGGTCTTACGAGCAGTACTTC
CASSQDQGSYEQYF
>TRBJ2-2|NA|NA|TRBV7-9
TGTGCCAGCAGCCACCCGGCCGGGGAGCTGTTTTTT
CASSHPAGELFF
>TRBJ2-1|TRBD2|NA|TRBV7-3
TGTGCCAGCAGCCTGACTAGCGGGAGACCCTACAATGAGCAGTTCTTC
CASSLTSGRPYNEQFF